This TCR beta chain was obtained from a study of blood T cell repertoires in COVID-19. Overall study: The study drew acute and convalescent COVID-19 samples from the United States, Italy and Spain. Sample material is recorded as cDNA or gDNA derived from T cells, B-cell-depleted T cells, or PBMCs.

CDR3 size: 14 residues. Trimming took 6 bases from V and 8 from J; bases not matched to a gene: 10. Per the germline V gene, CDR1 is MDHEN and CDR2 is SYDVKM. Using immunoSEQ multiplex PCR, the repertoire was profiled, and TCRdb retains in-frame clones only, with some absent. The table shows more than 35,000 clones, with about 88% occurring only once. This chain joins TRBV28 and TRBJ1-2; TRBD1 matches at 9 bases. The specimen sequenced was peripheral blood. The receptor comes from a man between 65 and 80 years old with active COVID-19. The CDR3 region is CASRYPGQGGGYTF. CDR3 nucleotide sequence: TGTGCCAGCAGATACCCGGGACAGGGAGGAGGCTACACCTTC.